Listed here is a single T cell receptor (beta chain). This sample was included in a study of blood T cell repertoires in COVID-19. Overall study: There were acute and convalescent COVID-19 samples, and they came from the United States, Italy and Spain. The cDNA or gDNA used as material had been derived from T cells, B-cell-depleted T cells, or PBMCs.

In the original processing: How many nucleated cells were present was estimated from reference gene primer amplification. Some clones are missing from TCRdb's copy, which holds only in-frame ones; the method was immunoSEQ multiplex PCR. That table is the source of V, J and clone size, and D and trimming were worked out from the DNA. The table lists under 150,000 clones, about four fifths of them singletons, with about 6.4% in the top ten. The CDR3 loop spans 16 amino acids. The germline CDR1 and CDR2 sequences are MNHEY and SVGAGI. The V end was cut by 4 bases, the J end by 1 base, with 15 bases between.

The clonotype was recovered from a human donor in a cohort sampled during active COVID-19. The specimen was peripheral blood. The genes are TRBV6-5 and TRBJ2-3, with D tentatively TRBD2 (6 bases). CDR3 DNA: TGTGCCAGCAGTTCAGGGAGGCTGCGGCGCACAGATACGCAGTATTTT. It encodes CASSSGRLRRTDTQYF.